These T cell receptor beta chains were read from a single sample in a study of blood T cell repertoires in COVID-19. Repertoires were generated with immunoSEQ multiplex PCR, while TCRdb's copy carries only in-frame clones and drops some. This table has some 180,000 clones, 65% to 85% appearing once. Sequenced sample: peripheral blood. These receptors came from a man aged 65-85 years with active or convalescent COVID-19. Each CDR3 is given with its conserved first and last residue. Each record gives: J gene, D gene, V gene, CDR3 DNA, CDR3 protein. A D gene is named only where the DNA matches it firmly.

>TRBJ1-2|TRBD1|TRBV6-5
TGTGCCAGCAGCCAGACAGGGGGCGTGGGCTATGGCTACACCTTC
CASSQTGGVGYGYTF
>TRBJ1-4|.|TRBV18
TGTGCCAGCTGCCCGGGGAGAGGGAGTGAAAAACTGTTTTTT
CASCPGRGSEKLFF
>TRBJ1-2|.|TRBV6-5
TGTGCCAGCACCCTCCAGGGGCTAAACTATGGCTACACCTTC
CASTLQGLNYGYTF
>TRBJ2-7|TRBD1|TRBV5-4
TGTGCCAGCAGCTGGAGGGACAGGGCCCCCGTCCCGCGGCAGTACTTC
CASSWRDRAPVPRQYF
>TRBJ2-5|TRBD1|TRBV27
TGTGCCAGCAGTATACAGGGGGTTTGGGAGACCCAGTACTTC
CASSIQGVWETQYF
>TRBJ1-2|.|TRBV18
TGTGCCAGCTCACCTCTTCCAACAGGGCTTGTCCTCTATGGCTACACCTTC
CASSPLPTGLVLYGYTF
>TRBJ1-1|.|TRBV29-1
TGCAGCGTTGCCAGAAGGCCCACCAGCGCGAACACTGAAGCTTTCTTT
CSVARRPTSANTEAFF
>TRBJ1-6|.|TRBV5-1
TGCGCCAGCAGCTTGGAGGGGTCCTATAATTCACCCCTCCACTTT
CASSLEGSYNSPLHF
>TRBJ1-2|.|TRBV3-1/TRBV3-2
TGTGCCAGCACCTCAGGGGACTATGGCTACACCTTC
CASTSGDYGYTF
>TRBJ2-4|.|TRBV5-6
TGTGCCAGCAGGGCTGACAGTTTAGCCAAAAACATTCAGTACTTC
CASRADSLAKNIQYF
>TRBJ1-4|TRBD1|TRBV28
TGTGCCAGCAGTTTAGGGGGACAGTCCGATGAAAAACTGTTTTTT
CASSLGGQSDEKLFF
>TRBJ2-5|TRBD1|TRBV24-1
TGTGCCACCAGTGATTCGACAGGGGCCCAAGAGACCCAGTACTTC
CATSDSTGAQETQYF
>TRBJ2-3|TRBD1|TRBV14
TGTGCCAGCAGCCAAGAGAGGGACAGGGGCACAGATACGCAGTATTTT
CASSQERDRGTDTQYF
>TRBJ2-3|.|TRBV18
TGTGCCAGCTCACCACTAAGTGCGGATACGCAGTATTTT
CASSPLSADTQYF
>TRBJ2-7|TRBD1|TRBV6-2/TRBV6-3
TGTGCCAGCAGCCCTAGGACAGGGTGGGACTACGAGCAGTACTTC
CASSPRTGWDYEQYF
>TRBJ1-3|.|TRBV27
TGTGCCACGAGAGCCTCGGGAGGAAACACCATATATTTT
CATRASGGNTIYF
>TRBJ2-3|.|TRBV28
TGTGCCAGCAGTTTGGCGGGCGACACAGATACGCAGTATTTT
CASSLAGDTDTQYF
>TRBJ1-1|.|TRBV14
TGTGCCAGCAGCCAGGGAGTTAACACTGAAGCTTTCTTT
CASSQGVNTEAFF
>TRBJ1-4|.|TRBV6-2/TRBV6-3
TGTGCCAGCAGTTCCGGGACAAGAAATAATGAAAAACTGTTTTTT
CASSSGTRNNEKLFF
>TRBJ2-7|.|TRBV27
TGTGCCAGCAGTTTATCACGGGGTACCTACGAGCAGTACTTC
CASSLSRGTYEQYF
>TRBJ1-1|TRBD1|TRBV9
TGTGCCAGCAGCGAGAGGGACAGGGGAGGGGTGAACACTGAAGCTTTCTTT
CASSERDRGGVNTEAFF
>TRBJ2-6|TRBD1|TRBV5-1
TGCGCCAGCAGCATGACAGGGTCTGGGGCCAACGTCCTGACTTTC
CASSMTGSGANVLTF
>TRBJ1-4|TRBD1|TRBV28
TGTGCCAGCAGTTTCGGTTGGGGACAGGGTCAGGCTAATGAAAAACTGTTTTTT
CASSFGWGQGQANEKLFF
>TRBJ2-7|.|TRBV28
TGTGCCAGCAGTTTGAATCCCCTCTACTACGAGCAGTACTTC
CASSLNPLYYEQYF
>TRBJ2-4|TRBD2|TRBV11-2
TGTGCCAGCAGCTTAGATCCCGGACTAGCGGGAGGTCAGTACTTC
CASSLDPGLAGGQYF
>TRBJ1-2|TRBD1|TRBV7-2
TGTGCCAGCAGCTTCGAACAGGGGGAGAGCTATGGCTACACCTTC
CASSFEQGESYGYTF
>TRBJ1-1|TRBD1|TRBV28
TGTGCCAGCAGTTATGCCGGGACAGGATCTGAAGCTTTCTTT
CASSYAGTGSEAFF
>TRBJ1-3|TRBD1|TRBV5-4
TGTGCCAGCAGCTCGAACCTCGGGGACAGGCTTCTCTTT
CASSSNLGDRLLF
>TRBJ2-7|.|TRBV6-2/TRBV6-3
TGTGCCAGCAGCGAGACTAGCTCCTACGAGCAGTACTTC
CASSETSSYEQYF
>TRBJ1-2|TRBD1|TRBV5-4
TGTGCCAGCAGCTTTCGCGGACAGGGCAGGGCGGGCACCTTC
CASSFRGQGRAGTF
>TRBJ2-1|.|TRBV6-5
TGTGCCAGCAGTTACTCCGGGACTGCAACCTACAATGAGCAGTTCTTC
CASSYSGTATYNEQFF